A selection of T cell receptor beta chains follows, all from one sample in a study of T-cell reconstitution after alpha-beta-depleted transplantation in children. Each CDR3 protein is one row after TCRdb ran MiXCR on the PCR reads. The data hold more than 90,000 distinct CDR3 sequences, with 10% observed a single time. Sequenced here: PBMCs, sampled before TCRalphabeta/CD19-depleted stem cell transplant. These receptors were collected from a boy aged 2-9 years with acute lymphoblastic leukemia, due to receive a stem cell transplant. CDR3s include the opening cysteine and the closing phenylalanine or tryptophan. D genes are given only for firm matches. Clone size is stated in some rows and not others, as once, few, many or a class when expanded.

TRBD1,TRBV20-1,many,TRBJ2-7,TGCAGTGCCAAGACCGGGACAGGCTACTCCTACGAGCAGTACTTC,CSAKTGTGYSYEQYF
NA,TRBV7-3,many,TRBJ2-2,TGTGCCAGCAGCTTATACACGAACACCGGGGAGCTGTTTTTT,CASSLYTNTGELFF
TRBD2,TRBV6-1,many,TRBJ2-3,TGTGCCAGCAGTGTCTCGAGCGGGAGCGGTACAGATACGCAGTATTTT,CASSVSSGSGTDTQYF
NA,TRBV28,few,TRBJ1-4,TGTGCCAGCAGTTTAGTCTCAAGTGCGAGTAATGAAAAACTGTTTTTT,CASSLVSSASNEKLFF
NA,TRBV27,few,TRBJ2-4,TGTGCCAGCAGACCTCGGACTGAACCAGCCAAAAACATTCAGTACTTC,CASRPRTEPAKNIQYF
NA,TRBV20-1,few,TRBJ2-7,TGCAGTCAGGGGACCCCCTACGAGCAGTACTTC,CSQGTPYEQYF
NA,TRBV15,few,TRBJ1-5,TGTGCCACCAGCAGAGCCGGTCCAGGGAGCAATCAGCCCCAGCATTTT,CATSRAGPGSNQPQHF
NA,TRBV5-1,NA,TRBJ2-1,TGCGCCAGCAGCCCCGGGGCAGCCTGGGGCAATGAGCATTTCTTC,CASSPGAAWGNEHFF
TRBD2,TRBV6-1,many,TRBJ2-7,TGTGCCAGCAGTGAAGCGGTGGCTAGCGGGAGGTTCTACGAGCAGTACTTC,CASSEAVASGRFYEQYF
TRBD2,TRBV29-1,NA,TRBJ2-7,TGCAGCGTTAGGACTAGCGGGAGGGGTTACGAGCAGTACTTC,CSVRTSGRGYEQYF
NA,TRBV29-1,many,TRBJ1-2,TGCAGCGTTGTGTTTGGGCAGGCCTATGGCTACACCTTC,CSVVFGQAYGYTF
TRBD1,TRBV12-3/TRBV12-4,NA,TRBJ1-6,TGTGCCAGCCGACAGGGCCTCTCACCCCTCCACTTT,CASRQGLSPLHF
TRBD2,TRBV5-1,NA,TRBJ2-3,TGCGCCAGCAGCTTGACTAGCGGGAATGCAGATACGCAGTATTTT,CASSLTSGNADTQYF
TRBD1,TRBV27,many,TRBJ2-1,TGTGCCTGTCGACAGGGGGCCTACAATGAGCAGTTCTTC,CACRQGAYNEQFF
TRBD2,TRBV3-1,few,TRBJ2-7,TGTGCCAGTAGTTGGGGACTAGGGGTCTACGAGCAGTACTTC,CASSWGLGVYEQYF
NA,TRBV5-1,NA,TRBJ2-7,TGCGCCAGCAGCTTGGCCGTGGACATCTACGAGCAGTACTTC,CASSLAVDIYEQYF
NA,TRBV28,NA,TRBJ2-6,TGTGCCAGCAGTCCCGCGGGCTCTGGGGCCAACGTCCTGACTTTC,CASSPAGSGANVLTF
NA,TRBV3-1,many,TRBJ2-7,TGTGCCAGCAGCCAGGTCATCAACTACGAGCAGTACTTC,CASSQVINYEQYF
NA,TRBV28,many,TRBJ2-2,TGTGCCAGCAGTCTCTTAGGAGGGCCGGCCACCGGGGAGCTGTTTTTT,CASSLLGGPATGELFF
NA,TRBV7-2,once,TRBJ2-2,TGTGCCAGCAGCCCACTAGCAATCGGAACCGGGGAGCCGTTTTTT,CASSPLAIGTGEPFF
NA,TRBV14,NA,TRBJ2-7,TGTGCCAGCAGCCAAGATCTAGGAACAAGCTCCTACGAGCAGTACTTC,CASSQDLGTSSYEQYF
TRBD2,TRBV20-1,few,TRBJ2-5,TGCAGTGCTCGTCGGGGCGGGGGGTTCGGTTCCGAGACCCAGTACTTC,CSARRGGGFGSETQYF
NA,TRBV7-6,many,TRBJ2-3,TGTGCCAGCAGCTTTTCGGGGAGCACAGATACGCAGTATTTT,CASSFSGSTDTQYF
TRBD2,TRBV4-2,NA,TRBJ2-2,TGTGCCAGCAGCCAAAATTATCGGACTAGCAACACCGGGGAGCTGTTTTTT,CASSQNYRTSNTGELFF
NA,TRBV4-1,many,TRBJ1-4,TGCGCCAGCAGCCAAGGCCCGAGAGATGAAAAACTGTTTTTT,CASSQGPRDEKLFF
NA,TRBV6-5,NA,TRBJ2-1,TGTGCCAGCAGTTTCGGGACCCCCGGGGGAAATGAGCAGTTCTTC,CASSFGTPGGNEQFF
TRBD1,TRBV20-1,NA,TRBJ1-1,TGCAGTGCTAGGGGGACAGGTCGAACTGAAGCTTTCTTT,CSARGTGRTEAFF
NA,TRBV28,NA,TRBJ1-2,TGTGCCAGCAGTTTCCCTGGTGGCTACACCTTC,CASSFPGGYTF
NA,TRBV3-1,NA,TRBJ2-4,TGTGCCAGCAGCCAAGAACCCGGATCGGTCAGCTGGGCCAAAAACATTCAGTACTTC,CASSQEPGSVSWAKNIQYF
TRBD2,TRBV29-1,many,TRBJ2-2,TGCAGCGTTGGAACTAGCGGGAGGGCCCAGGGGGTCGGGGAGCTGTTTTTT,CSVGTSGRAQGVGELFF
TRBD2,TRBV10-1,few,TRBJ2-2,TGCGCCAGCAGGATCGAGCGGGAGAACACCGGGGAGCTGTTTTTT,CASRIERENTGELFF
NA,TRBV30,NA,TRBJ2-3,TGTGCCTGGAGATTGGGGCCGGGTACAGATACGCAGTATTTT,CAWRLGPGTDTQYF
NA,TRBV30,NA,TRBJ1-5,TGTGCCTGGAGTGTCCGGCATGAAGGTGGGCCCCAGCATTTT,CAWSVRHEGGPQHF
NA,TRBV7-9,few,TRBJ2-1,TGTGCCAGCAGCTTTGTTCCCGCCAATGAGCAGTTCTTC,CASSFVPANEQFF
TRBD2,TRBV6-1,NA,TRBJ2-4,TGTGCCAGCAGGCTAGCGGACCCCAAAAACATTCAGTACTTC,CASRLADPKNIQYF
TRBD2,TRBV12-3/TRBV12-4,many,TRBJ2-1,TGTGCCAGCAGCTCGACTAGCGGGCGCAATGAGCAGTTCTTC,CASSSTSGRNEQFF
TRBD2,TRBV5-1,NA,TRBJ2-1,TGCGCCAGCAGCTCCCCGGGAGCGGGAGGTATCAATGAGCAGTTCTTC,CASSSPGAGGINEQFF
NA,TRBV5-1,few,TRBJ2-2,TGCGCCAGCAGCTCGACCATCGGGGAGCTGTTTTTT,CASSSTIGELFF
TRBD2,TRBV9,few,TRBJ2-3,TGTGCCAGCAGCGTATTAAGCGGGGGAAGCACAGATACGCAGTATTTT,CASSVLSGGSTDTQYF
TRBD1,TRBV28,NA,TRBJ1-4,TGTGCCAGCACAGACAGGGGGCGAGGGACTAATGAAAAACTGTTTTTT,CASTDRGRGTNEKLFF
TRBD1,TRBV25-1,few,TRBJ2-5,TGTGCCAGCAGTGGACCCGGGACAGCTCTGGGAGAGACCCAGTACTTC,CASSGPGTALGETQYF
TRBD1,TRBV9,NA,TRBJ1-5,TGTGCCAGCAGCATAGGACAGGACGGCAATCAGCCCCAGCATTTT,CASSIGQDGNQPQHF
TRBD2,TRBV12-3/TRBV12-4,NA,TRBJ2-1,TGTGCCAGCAGTTCCACCGGGACTAGCGGTCTTAGCTCCTACAATGAGCAGTTCTTC,CASSSTGTSGLSSYNEQFF
NA,TRBV20-1,few,TRBJ2-2,TGCAGTGCTAGAGGGGTAGCCGGGGAGCTGTTTTTT,CSARGVAGELFF
NA,TRBV4-2,NA,TRBJ1-5,TGTGCCAGCAGCCGGTTGGGGGGGGAGACTCAGCCCCAGCATTTT,CASSRLGGETQPQHF
NA,TRBV20-1,NA,TRBJ2-7,TGCAGTGTTATGCCGGGCCTCTACGAGCAGTACTTC,CSVMPGLYEQYF